The 3 T cell receptor beta chains below were found in one sample sequenced in a study of T cell responses to AZD1222 COVID-19 vaccine. Profiled with immunoSEQ multiplex PCR; TCRdb holds only in-frame clones, not every one. The top ten hold roughly a quarter of the sample, which has about 80,000 clones, roughly 87% seen once. Material: peripheral blood, obtained on day 0 of AZD1222 vaccination. All receptors come from an adult in good health.

This clone showed up just once. This chain links TRBV28 with TRBJ2-7; 9 positions agree with TRBD1. V was pared by 6 bases and J by 5 bases, with 5 bases of the junction left unmatched. This CDR3 is 13 amino acids long. Germline V gives CDR1 MDHEN, CDR2 SYDVKM. The chain's CDR3 is CASSSGQGHEQYF. CDR3 bases: TGTGCCAGCAGCTCGGGACAGGGCCACGAGCAGTACTTC.

This clone was found once. The chain uses TRBV11-3 and TRBJ1-2; tentative D call: TRBD1 (5 bases). The CDR3 totals 13 residues. Germline-derived CDR1 and CDR2 are SGHNT and YENEEA. V lost 1 base to trimming and J lost 8 bases, with 11 bases between them. The CDR3 DNA is TGTGCCAGCAGCTTAGGGGCTTCAGGGGGCTACACCTTC. This translates into CASSLGASGGYTF.

The gene calls are TRBV29-1 and TRBJ1-2, with D possibly matching TRBD1 (5 bases). Germline V gene data show CDR1 as SQVTM and CDR2 as ANQGSEA. V lost 0 bases, J lost 2 bases, and 16 bases lay in between. This CDR3 region has 16 residues. The CDR3 region has the DNA TGCAGCGTTGAAGATCACCCGGGGGGAGGCAACTATGGCTACACCTTC. Translated, it gives CSVEDHPGGGNYGYTF.